These 4 T cell receptor beta chains originate from one sample sequenced in a study of blood T cell repertoires in COVID-19. Sequencing was performed with immunoSEQ multiplex PCR; in TCRdb, only in-frame clones are kept and a portion is missing. The sample contains fewer than 60,000 clones, around 80% of which appear only once. What was sequenced was peripheral blood. The receptors stem from a man in his sixties with acute or convalescent COVID-19.

The chain is built from TRBV18 and TRBJ2-7; possible D gene TRBD2, 6 bases. The CDR3 extends over 15 amino acids. CDR1 and CDR2 (germline): KGHSH, LQKENI. V lost 5 bases, J lost 2 bases, and 16 bases lay in between. CDR3 sequence (DNA): TGTGCCAGCTCAGGGGCCGGGACTGCGACCTACGAGCAGTACTTC. Its protein is CASSGAGTATYEQYF. The whole variable domain, filled in from reference TRBV18 and TRBJ2-7, reads NAGVMQNPRHLVRRRGQEARLRCSPMKGHSHVYWYRQLPEEGLKFMVYLQKENIIDESGMPKERFSAEFPKEGPSILRIQQVVRGDSAAYFCASSGAGTATYEQYFGPGTRLTVT.

V usage is TRBV5-6 and J usage is TRBJ2-5; D uncertain. Germline CDR1 is SGHDT and CDR2 is YYEEEE. CDR3 length equals 13 residues. V was clipped by 2 bases and J by 0 bases, with 5 bases between them. The CDR3 loop reads CASSFYNQETQYF. Written as DNA, the CDR3 is TGTGCCAGCAGCTTTTACAACCAAGAGACCCAGTACTTC.

V gene TRBV5-4 combines with J gene TRBJ2-7; 7 positions agree with TRBD1. Germline CDR1 SGHNT, CDR2 YYREEE (reference sequence). The CDR3 runs 14 residues. V lost 3 bases and J lost 3; bases outside the gene matches: 6. This CDR3 is CASSSGQIFYEQYF. The CDR3 region has the DNA TGTGCCAGCAGCTCGGGACAGATATTCTACGAGCAGTACTTC.

This sequence joins TRBV11-1 and TRBJ2-7; TRBD2 aligns across 7 bases. Germline lookup yields CDR1 SGHAT and CDR2 FQDESV (reference sequence). The J segment lost 7 bases and the V segment lost 4 bases, leaving 16 bases of the junction unmatched. This CDR3 is 16 amino acids long. The CDR3 bases are TGTGCCAGCAGCTCGCGACAGTCTAGCGGTTACCGGGAGCAGTACTTC. This sequence encodes CASSSRQSSGYREQYF.